Listed here are 29 T cell receptor beta chains from one sample, sequenced in a study of blood T cell repertoires in COVID-19. Sequenced by immunoSEQ multiplex PCR; TCRdb stores in-frame clones only, minus some. The sample yields about 190,000 clones, about 81% seen once. The sample taken for sequencing was peripheral blood. The source of these receptors is a man younger than 40 with active or convalescent COVID-19.

Here the CDR3 DNA reads TGCGCCAGCAGCATAGCAGGGTCCGGGGCCAACGTCCTGACTTTC. Translation: CASSIAGSGANVLTF. The chain couples TRBV5-1 to TRBJ2-6; TRBD1 is a possible D gene (5 bases). Trimming took off 4 bases at V and 4 bases at J, with 12 bases between the two ends. CDR3 length equals 15 residues. The germline V gene has CDR1 SGHRS and CDR2 YFSETQ.

The CDR3 nucleotides read TGTGCCAGCAGTTACTCTTCCTCCCTCCACTTT. The encoded protein is CASSYSSSLHF. The rearrangement uses TRBV6-2 or TRBV6-3 and TRBJ1-6; D is undetermined. The CDR3 length is 11 residues. Germline-derived CDR1 and CDR2 are MNHEY and SVGEGT. V was trimmed by 0 bases and J by 14 bases, leaving 5 bases between them.

The chain recombines TRBV19 with TRBJ1-2; 7 bases are a match to TRBD1. V trimming: 0 bases; J trimming: 5 bases; junction bases outside the gene matches: 9. This CDR3 is built from 16 residues. Germline CDR1 and CDR2: LNHDA and SQIVND (reference sequence). The CDR3 region has the DNA TGTGCCAGTAGTATAGATCGGCCGGGACAGCTATATGGCTACACCTTC. It yields the protein CASSIDRPGQLYGYTF. The full variable domain, in which reference TRBV19 and TRBJ1-2 provide the parts outside the CDR3, is DGGITQSPKYLFRKEGQNVTLSCEQNLNHDAMYWYRQDPGQGLRLIYYSQIVNDFQKGDIAEGYSVSREKKESFPLTVTSAQKNPTAFYLCASSIDRPGQLYGYTFGSGTRLTVV.

The J gene is TRBJ2-3, the V gene TRBV24-1; 7 positions match TRBD1. V lost 5 bases to trimming and J lost 4 bases; unmatched junction nucleotides: 8. Germline CDR1 reads KGHDR; CDR2 reads SFDVKD. The CDR3 totals 15 residues. The CDR3 loop reads CATSVSRGSSDTQYF. CDR3 bases: TGTGCCACCAGTGTTTCCAGGGGGTCCTCAGATACGCAGTATTTT.

This clone has just a few counts. This chain uses TRBV3-1 (or the pseudogene TRBV3-2) with TRBJ2-2; the match to TRBD1 covers 8 bases. The CDR3 totals 15 residues. The germline V gene encodes CDR1 LGHDT and CDR2 YNNKEL (reference sequence). V was pared by 5 bases and J by 2 bases, with 4 bases of the junction left unmatched. The CDR3 protein is CASSDRGLNTGELFF. The DNA for the CDR3 is TGTGCCAGCAGCGACAGGGGTCTTAACACCGGGGAGCTGTTTTTT.

The chain has TRBV7-8 and TRBJ1-2; a possible D gene is TRBD1 (5 bases). This CDR3 contains 16 residues. CDR1 SGHVS and CDR2 FQNEAQ come from the germline V gene. The V end was cut by 1 base, the J end by 2 bases, with 14 bases between. CDR3 sequence reads: CASSLEAAGFNYGYTF. For the CDR3, the DNA is TGTGCCAGCAGCTTAGAAGCCGCAGGGTTCAACTATGGCTACACCTTC. The variable domain in full, with the rest retrieved from reference TRBV7-8 and TRBJ1-2, is GAGVSQSPRYKVAKRGQDVALRCDPISGHVSLFWYQQALGQGPEFLTYFQNEAQLDKSGLPSDRFFAERPEGSVSTLKIQRTQQEDSAVYLCASSLEAAGFNYGYTFGSGTRLTVV.

This clone came up a few times. J is TRBJ2-7 and V is TRBV6-1; tentatively, D is TRBD2 (5 bases). The CDR3 has 15 residues. Trimming took 3 bases from V and 3 from J, leaving 15 bases between them. Germline loops: CDR1 MNHNS, CDR2 SASEGT. The CDR3 sequence is CASSDAAVRGYEQYV. The CDR3 DNA sequence: TGTGCCAGCAGTGATGCGGCAGTCCGGGGCTACGAGCAGTACGTC.

The gene calls are TRBV7-8 and TRBJ1-2; 10 positions agree with TRBD1. The trim removed 1 base at V and 2 bases at J, leaving 4 bases unmatched. This CDR3 has 16 residues. The V gene's germline CDR1 is SGHVS and CDR2 FQNEAQ. The CDR3 DNA reads TGTGCCAGCAGCTTAGGACAGGGGGCCGGGAACTATGGCTACACCTTC. Residues: CASSLGQGAGNYGYTF.

The CDR3, as DNA: TGTGCCAGAAGCTTGAAAGGGAGGGGCATCACGGGAGAGCAGTACTTC. Amino acid sequence: CARSLKGRGITGEQYF. The chain is built from TRBV5-3 and TRBJ2-7; TRBD2 agrees at 7 bases. TRBV5-3 is assigned to the ORF class and has an uncertain function. V gave up 1 base and J gave up 7 bases; unmatched junction bases: 14. The CDR3 extends over 16 amino acids.

The chain couples TRBV7-6 to TRBJ2-7; D might be TRBD1 (6 bases). This CDR3 comprises 16 residues. Germline CDR1 SGHVS, CDR2 FNYEAQ. Deletions cut 0 bases from V and 2 bases from J, with 14 bases between. CDR3 nucleotide sequence: TGTGCCAGCAGCTTAGCTATCCGACAGGCGCCCTACGAGCAGTACTTC. Translating gives CASSLAIRQAPYEQYF.

This chain joins TRBV24-1 and TRBJ2-2, with 10 bases matching TRBD1. Germline CDR1 KGHDR, CDR2 SFDVKD. The CDR3 consists of 16 residues. V was pared by 1 base and J by 8 bases, with 6 bases of the junction left unmatched. CDR3 in amino acids: CATSDFGTGARGELFF. The CDR3, as DNA: TGTGCCACCAGTGATTTCGGGACAGGGGCGCGGGGGGAGCTGTTTTTT.

The DNA of the CDR3 is TGTGCCATCAGTCACCCTGAGACTAGCTATGGCTACACCTTC. Translation: CAISHPETSYGYTF. This chain links TRBV10-3 with TRBJ1-2, with D hard to call. This CDR3 contains 14 residues. Looked up from germline, CDR1 is ENHRY and CDR2 is SYGVKD. V was pared by 5 bases and J by 4 bases, with 14 bases between.

Here the CDR3 reads CASSPRGSGFAYNEQFF. The CDR3 coding sequence is TGTGCCAGTAGTCCCCGGGGTAGCGGATTCGCCTACAATGAGCAGTTCTTC. The gene calls are TRBV19 and TRBJ2-1, with D perhaps TRBD2 (6 bases). Trimming left V 5 bases short and J 2 bases short, with 19 bases between. Per the germline V gene, CDR1 is LNHDA and CDR2 is SQIVND (reference sequence). This CDR3 has 17 amino acids. The full variable domain, completed using reference TRBV19 and TRBJ2-1, is DGGITQSPKYLFRKEGQNVTLSCEQNLNHDAMYWYRQDPGQGLRLIYYSQIVNDFQKGDIAEGYSVSREKKESFPLTVTSAQKNPTAFYLCASSPRGSGFAYNEQFFGPGTRLTVL.

This chain links TRBV4-1 with TRBJ1-3; TRBD1 agrees at 10 bases. After removal of 4 bases from V and 8 bases from J, the junction contained 2 bases not matched to a gene. The CDR3 contains 13 residues. Germline V gene data show CDR1 as MGHRA and CDR2 as YSYEKL. The CDR3 DNA sequence: TGCGCCAGCAGCCGTGGACAGGGGGACACCATATATTTT. Its protein product is CASSRGQGDTIYF.

The chain has TRBV6-2 or TRBV6-3 and TRBJ1-5, with D hard to call. This CDR3 is 10 amino acids long. V was shortened by 6 bases and J by 10 bases, with 7 bases between the two germline ends. Germline V gene sequence: CDR1 MNHEY, CDR2 SVGEGT. The CDR3 sequence: CASSLNPQHF. CDR3 bases: TGTGCCAGCAGCCTAAATCCCCAGCATTTT.

This rearrangement joins TRBV9 to TRBJ2-1, with 8 bases fitting TRBD2. The length of the CDR3 is 15 residues. The ends lost 0 bases at V and 3 bases at J; junction bases unmatched: 2. Germline loops: CDR1 SGDLS, CDR2 YYNGEE. Here the CDR3 DNA reads TGTGCCAGCAGCGTAGGGCTAGCGGGCTACAATGAGCAGTTCTTC. It encodes CASSVGLAGYNEQFF.

J is TRBJ2-5 and V is TRBV11-3; 12 bases are shared with TRBD1. Germline V lookup: CDR1 SGHNT, CDR2 YENEEA. The J segment lost 4 bases and the V segment lost 5 bases, leaving 8 bases of the junction unmatched. There are 16 residues in the CDR3. CDR3 amino acids: CASSNGGQGARETQYF. Written as DNA, the CDR3 is TGTGCCAGCAGCAATGGGGGACAGGGGGCTAGAGAGACCCAGTACTTC.

This clone has just a few counts. V usage is TRBV27 and J usage is TRBJ1-6; 9 bases are shared with TRBD1. Germline lookup yields CDR1 MNHEY and CDR2 SMNVEV (reference sequence). The J segment lost 7 bases and the V segment lost 5 bases, leaving 9 bases of the junction unmatched. The CDR3 consists of 16 residues. The CDR3 nucleotides read TGTGCCAGCAGTCGGGGACAGGGAGCGTGGAATTCACCCCTCCACTTT. Protein: CASSRGQGAWNSPLHF.

The V call is TRBV30, the J call TRBJ2-7, with D tentatively TRBD2 (5 bases). From germline, CDR1 is GTSNPN and CDR2 SVGIG (reference sequence). Trimming stripped 3 bases from V and 0 bases from J, with 9 bases between. The CDR3 contains 13 residues. CDR3 nucleotide sequence: TGTGCCTGGAGGTCGGGATACTCCTACGAGCAGTACTTC. As protein: CAWRSGYSYEQYF.

The chain has TRBV28 and TRBJ2-2, with 11 bases lining up with TRBD1. CDR1 is MDHEN and CDR2 is SYDVKM in the germline V gene. With V trimmed by 4 bases and J by 5 bases, 12 bases remained unmatched. The CDR3 spans 18 residues. Here the CDR3 reads CASSSGTGGLYGTGELFF. The CDR3 coding sequence is TGTGCCAGCAGTTCTGGGACAGGGGGGTTATACGGTACCGGGGAGCTGTTTTTT.

At least ten counts were recorded for this clone. The gene calls are TRBV2 and TRBJ1-1, with 8 bases matching TRBD1. This CDR3 spans 13 amino acids. With 10 bases clipped from V and 2 bases from J, the junction kept 6 bases outside the gene matches. From germline, CDR1 is SNHLY and CDR2 FYNNEI. CDR3 sequence reads: CATGGTGNTEAFF. CDR3 nucleotides: TGTGCCACCGGTGGGACAGGCAACACTGAAGCTTTCTTT.

This chain joins TRBV6-5 and TRBJ1-5; 8 positions agree with TRBD1. This CDR3 is 15 amino acids long. CDR1 and CDR2 (germline): MNHEY, SVGAGI. Trimming removed 4 bases from V and 7 bases from J; junction bases left unmatched: 9. CDR3: CASSLQGVTGQPQHF. DNA of the CDR3: TGTGCCAGCAGTTTACAGGGGGTGACAGGCCAGCCCCAGCATTTT.

The chain employs TRBV21-1 and TRBJ2-2; TRBD1 is taken as the D call from the table, unchecked against the DNA. TRBV21-1 is recorded as a pseudogene. This CDR3 has 18 amino acids. The CDR3 sequence: CASSKDHRGGPSTGELFF. The DNA of the CDR3 is TGTGCCAGCAGCAAAGATCACAGGGGAGGCCCGAGCACCGGGGAGCTGTTTTTT.

The chain has TRBV20-1 and TRBJ2-7; D not certain. The CDR3 is 11 amino acids. V gave up 8 bases and J gave up 2 bases, with 10 bases separating them. Germline CDR1 and CDR2: DFQATT and SNEGSKA (reference sequence). The CDR3: CSMSLPYEQYV. CDR3 coding DNA: TGCAGTATGTCACTTCCCTACGAGCAGTACGTC.

The rearrangement joins TRBV7-6 to TRBJ1-5; no reliable D call. The CDR3 has 15 amino acids. V gave up 5 bases and J gave up 1 base, with 12 bases separating them. Germline CDR1 SGHVS, CDR2 FNYEAQ. The CDR3 DNA is TGTGCCAGCAGCCCCGGAGGTGGAAGCAATCAGCCCCAGCATTTT. It is translated as CASSPGGGSNQPQHF.

V and J are TRBV19 and TRBJ1-2, with D possibly being TRBD1 (6 bases). CDR3 length: 14 amino acids. Trimming took 4 bases from V and 8 from J, leaving 17 bases between them. In germline, CDR1 is LNHDA, CDR2 SQIVND (reference sequence). This CDR3 is CASSTGQGTQGYTF. DNA for the CDR3: TGTGCCAGTAGTACGGGCCAGGGGACACAAGGCTACACCTTC.

The CDR3 loop reads CASSLTGGDPNEQFF. For the CDR3, the DNA is TGTGCCAGCAGCTTGACGGGGGGGGATCCCAATGAGCAGTTCTTC. The chain joins TRBV5-4 to TRBJ2-1, with TRBD2 matching over 8 bases. Looked up from germline, CDR1 is SGHNT and CDR2 is YYREEE (reference sequence). Unmatched junction bases numbered 6, after V lost 1 base and J lost 6 bases. CDR3 length: 15 amino acids.

The genes are TRBV4-2 and TRBJ2-2; a weak D match, TRBD1 (6 bases). The CDR3 length is 15 residues. Per the germline V gene, CDR1 is LGHNA and CDR2 is YNFKEQ. V shed 4 bases and J shed 6 bases, with 15 bases lying between them. The CDR3: CASSPLMAGAGELFF. The CDR3 bases are TGTGCCAGCAGCCCCCTCATGGCAGGGGCCGGGGAGCTGTTTTTT.

This rearrangement joins TRBV5-1 to TRBJ1-3; 8 positions match TRBD1. CDR3 length equals 18 residues. Germline CDR1 and CDR2: SGHRS and YFSETQ. Trimming cost V 3 bases and J 2 bases; bases outside gene matches: 13. CDR3 coding DNA: TGCGCCAGCAGCTCGAATTACGCTGGACAGGGAGCTGGAAACACCATATATTTT. Its translation is CASSSNYAGQGAGNTIYF. The whole variable domain, filled in from reference TRBV5-1 and TRBJ1-3, reads KAGVTQTPRYLIKTRGQQVTLSCSPISGHRSVSWYQQTPGQGLQFLFEYFSETQRNKGNFPGRFSGRQFSNSRSEMNVSTLELGDSALYLCASSSNYAGQGAGNTIYFGEGSWLTVV.